This entry lists 8 T cell receptor beta chains sequenced from one sample in a study of T cell repertoires in aging, cancer and after chemotherapy. Amplification of TCR beta used genomic DNA extracted from peripheral blood. A mixed TRB-A/B primer pool amplified rearranged TRB by multiplex touch-down PCR. TCRdb reprocessed the multiplex PCR reads with MiXCR, giving one entry per CDR3 protein. The sample yields fewer than 1,500 distinct CDR3 sequences, approximately 21% seen once. The sample taken for sequencing was blood. These receptor sequences come from a human donor with a solid tumor.

The rearrangement joins TRBV27 to TRBJ2-2; 10 bases match TRBD1. Germline V lookup: CDR1 MNHEY, CDR2 SMNVEV (reference sequence). The CDR3 loop spans 15 amino acids. V was clipped by 5 bases and J by 8 bases; unmatched bases: 8. In DNA form, the CDR3 reads TGTGCCAGCAGTCGAGGACAGGGGGAGACTGGGGAGCTGTTTTTT. Protein sequence: CASSRGQGETGELFF.

The chain links TRBV19 to TRBJ2-3; TRBD2 aligns across 10 bases. The trim removed 7 bases at V and 2 bases at J, leaving 6 bases unmatched. CDR3 length equals 15 residues. The V gene's germline CDR1 is LNHDA and CDR2 SQIVND (reference sequence). CDR3 bases: TGTGCCAGTAACCTAGCGGGGGAGCTCACAGATACGCAGTATTTT. Translation gives CASNLAGELTDTQYF.

This clonotype is medium-sized. The chain is built from TRBV19 and TRBJ2-1; D is unclear. Germline assignment: CDR1 LNHDA and CDR2 SQIVND (reference sequence). Trimming left V 4 bases short and J 4 bases short, with 5 bases between. This CDR3 comprises 12 residues. The DNA of the CDR3 is TGTGCCAGTAGTAACGGATACAATGAGCAGTTCTTC. This encodes CASSNGYNEQFF. Based on the CDR3 plus reference TRBV19 and TRBJ2-1, the full variable domain is DGGITQSPKYLFRKEGQNVTLSCEQNLNHDAMYWYRQDPGQGLRLIYYSQIVNDFQKGDIAEGYSVSREKKESFPLTVTSAQKNPTAFYLCASSNGYNEQFFGPGTRLTVL.

The V call is TRBV12-3 or TRBV12-4, the J call TRBJ2-3; 7 nucleotides agree with TRBD2. CDR3 size: 14 residues. Germline trimming cut 6 bases from V and 6 bases from J; bases unmatched to any gene: 9. The CDR3 reads CASSRGEGTDTQYF. The CDR3 nucleotides are TGTGCCAGCAGCCGGGGGGAGGGAACGGATACGCAGTATTTT.

This clonotype ranks as large. The chain is built from TRBV7-2 and TRBJ2-3; possible D gene TRBD2, 5 bases. Germline V gives CDR1 SGHTA, CDR2 FQGNSA. The CDR3 has 15 residues. The V and J ends lost 4 bases and 0 bases respectively, with 11 bases between them. This CDR3 reads CASSSPDLSTDTQYF. The CDR3 nucleotides read TGTGCCAGCAGCTCCCCGGACTTAAGCACAGATACGCAGTATTTT.

By sample share, this clonotype is medium-sized. The chain is built from TRBV10-3 and TRBJ2-6; TRBD1 is a possible D gene (6 bases). Trimming left V 6 bases short and J 2 bases short, with 17 bases between. Germline V CDR1 and CDR2: ENHRY, SYGVKD. CDR3 length: 17 amino acids. The CDR3 DNA reads TGTGCCATCAGCCCTGGCCAAACAGGGACTGGGGCCAACGTCCTGACTTTC. Encoded protein: CAISPGQTGTGANVLTF.

By proportion, this clonotype is medium-sized. The V and J genes are TRBV20-1 and TRBJ2-5, with 13 positions matching TRBD2. V lost 5 bases, J lost 2 bases, and 2 bases stayed unmatched. The V gene's germline CDR1 is DFQATT and CDR2 SNEGSKA (reference sequence). The CDR3 has 14 amino acids. CDR3 residues: CSAWGLAGQETQYF. DNA for the CDR3: TGCAGTGCTTGGGGACTAGCGGGACAAGAGACCCAGTACTTC.

This clonotype was seen more than once but under ten times. V is TRBV6-5 and J is TRBJ2-1; D uncertain. Germline V gene sequence: CDR1 MNHEY, CDR2 SVGAGI. This CDR3 comprises 12 residues. Trimming left V 6 bases short and J 7 bases short, with 10 bases between. The CDR3 bases are TGTGCCAGCAGCCCCGGCGTGAATGAGCAGTTCTTC. It translates to CASSPGVNEQFF.